The rows below give T cell receptor beta chains drawn from one sample of a study of blood T cell repertoires in COVID-19. Repertoires were generated with immunoSEQ multiplex PCR, while TCRdb's copy carries only in-frame clones and drops some. The profile shows some 250,000 clones, 91% of them singletons. The sample taken for sequencing was PBMCs or T cells enriched from blood (not recorded which). The receptors here all came from a human donor in a cohort exposed to, infected with or recovered from COVID-19 (not recorded which). The donor label of this sample is uncertain. CDR3s include the opening cysteine and the closing phenylalanine or tryptophan. Fields, in order: clone size, J gene, D gene, V gene, CDR3 protein, CDR3 DNA. D genes are given only for firm matches. The size of a clone is reported for some rows only, either as once, few or many, or as a class for expanded clones.

. TRBJ2-5 TRBD2 TRBV6-6 CATGLAGAGETQYF TGTGCCACCGGACTAGCGGGGGCAGGGGAGACCCAGTACTTC
. TRBJ2-2 TRBD2 TRBV29-1 CSVLAGGHPGELFF TGCAGCGTCTTAGCGGGGGGGCACCCCGGGGAGCTGTTTTTT
. TRBJ1-5 . TRBV4-1 CASSRTGTRDQPQHF TGCGCCAGCAGCCGAACAGGGACCCGCGATCAGCCCCAGCATTTT
. TRBJ2-2 . TRBV6-5 CASRTGWDTGELFF TGTGCCAGCCGCACAGGGTGGGACACCGGGGAGCTGTTTTTT
once TRBJ2-1 TRBD1 TRBV6-2/TRBV6-3 CASSYRTGGDEQFF TGTGCCAGCAGTTACCGTACAGGGGGCGATGAGCAGTTCTTC
. TRBJ2-1 TRBD2 TRBV30 CAWGGGFNEQFF TGTGCCTGGGGGGGAGGGTTCAATGAGCAGTTCTTC
. TRBJ1-2 . TRBV29-1 CSVPGNYGYTF TGCAGCGTTCCCGGTAACTATGGCTACACCTTC
few TRBJ1-5 . TRBV6-5 CASRENLSNQPQHF TGTGCCAGCAGGGAGAACCTTAGCAATCAGCCCCAGCATTTT
. TRBJ1-2 . TRBV18 CASSPQSPREHGYTF TGTGCCAGCTCACCACAATCCCCTAGGGAGCATGGCTACACCTTC
. TRBJ2-3 TRBD2 TRBV4-1 CASSFLSGEAQYF TGCGCCAGCAGCTTTCTCAGCGGGGAGGCGCAGTATTTT
. TRBJ1-5 . TRBV19 CASSRRSEASGGNQPQHF TGTGCCAGTAGTAGGAGGTCGGAAGCCAGCGGGGGCAATCAGCCCCAGCATTTT
. TRBJ1-1 . TRBV29-1 CSVATGGNTEAFF TGCAGCGTTGCAACCGGGGGGAACACTGAAGCTTTCTTT
. TRBJ2-5 TRBD1 TRBV5-1 CASSLMDRQETQYF TGCGCCAGCAGCTTAATGGACAGGCAAGAGACCCAGTACTTC
once TRBJ1-1 TRBD1 TRBV11-2 CASSSHRGLRFTEAFF TGTGCCAGCAGCTCCCACAGGGGGTTAAGGTTTACTGAAGCTTTCTTT
. TRBJ1-5 . TRBV19 CASHSGRVDQPQHF TGTGCCAGTCACTCGGGAAGGGTTGATCAGCCCCAGCATTTT